This T cell receptor beta chain was sequenced during a study of blood T cell repertoires in COVID-19. Study-level background: COVID-19 samples, acute and convalescent, were from the United States, Italy and Spain. Sources were T cells, B-cell-depleted T cells, or PBMCs; the material itself was cDNA or gDNA.

Original data processing: The authors estimated nucleated cell counts from reference gene primer amplification. Some clones are missing from TCRdb's copy, which holds only in-frame ones; the method was immunoSEQ multiplex PCR. The V and J calls and clone size come from that table; D and trimming were worked out from the DNA. Of 200,000 to 300,000 clones listed, approximately 89% are singletons. Looked up from germline, CDR1 is MGHDK and CDR2 is SYGVNS. The length of the CDR3 is 16 residues. The junction had 9 bases not matched to a gene; V was cut back by 6 bases and J by 8 bases. This rearrangement joins TRBV25-1 to TRBJ2-1; 14 nucleotides align to TRBD2. The clonotype comes from a man aged 40-49 years who had recovered from COVID-19. Sequencing was carried out using peripheral blood. CDR3 region: CASRIGTSGSIDEQFF. The DNA for the CDR3 is TGTGCCAGCAGGATCGGGACTAGCGGGAGTATCGATGAGCAGTTCTTC.